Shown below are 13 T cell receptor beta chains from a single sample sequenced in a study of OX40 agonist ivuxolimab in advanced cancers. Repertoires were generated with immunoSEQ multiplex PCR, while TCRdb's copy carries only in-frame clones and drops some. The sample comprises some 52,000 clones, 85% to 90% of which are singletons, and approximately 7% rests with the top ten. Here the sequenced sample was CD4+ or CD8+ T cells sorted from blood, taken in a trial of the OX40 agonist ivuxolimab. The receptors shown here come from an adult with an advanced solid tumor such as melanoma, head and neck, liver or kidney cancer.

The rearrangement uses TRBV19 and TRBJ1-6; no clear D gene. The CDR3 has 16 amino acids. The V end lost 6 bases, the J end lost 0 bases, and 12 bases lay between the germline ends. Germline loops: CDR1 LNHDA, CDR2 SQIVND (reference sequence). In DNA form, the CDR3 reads TGTGCCAGTAGGAAATGGTTGAGCTCCTATAATTCACCCCTCCACTTT. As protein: CASRKWLSSYNSPLHF. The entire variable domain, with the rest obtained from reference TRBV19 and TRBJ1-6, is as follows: DGGITQSPKYLFRKEGQNVTLSCEQNLNHDAMYWYRQDPGQGLRLIYYSQIVNDFQKGDIAEGYSVSREKKESFPLTVTSAQKNPTAFYLCASRKWLSSYNSPLHFGNGTRLTVT.

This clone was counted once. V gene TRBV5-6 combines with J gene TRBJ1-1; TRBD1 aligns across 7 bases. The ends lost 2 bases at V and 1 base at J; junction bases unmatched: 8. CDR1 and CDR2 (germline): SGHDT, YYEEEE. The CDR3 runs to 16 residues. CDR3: CASSLEPTGSNTEAFF. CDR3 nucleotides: TGTGCCAGCAGCTTAGAACCGACAGGGTCGAACACTGAAGCTTTCTTT.

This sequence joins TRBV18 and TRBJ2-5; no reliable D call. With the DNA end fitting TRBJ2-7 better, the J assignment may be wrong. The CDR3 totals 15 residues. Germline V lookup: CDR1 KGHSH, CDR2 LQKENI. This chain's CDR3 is CASSNLRAPTYEQYF. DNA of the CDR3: TGTGCCAGCTCAAATCTCCGGGCCCCAACCTACGAGCAGTACTTC.

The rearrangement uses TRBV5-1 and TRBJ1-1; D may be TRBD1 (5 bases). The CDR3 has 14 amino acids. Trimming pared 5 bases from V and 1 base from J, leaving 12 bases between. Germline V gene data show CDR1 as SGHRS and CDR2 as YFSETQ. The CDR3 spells CASRAQGGNTEAFF. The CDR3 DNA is TGCGCCAGCAGGGCGCAGGGAGGGAACACTGAAGCTTTCTTT.

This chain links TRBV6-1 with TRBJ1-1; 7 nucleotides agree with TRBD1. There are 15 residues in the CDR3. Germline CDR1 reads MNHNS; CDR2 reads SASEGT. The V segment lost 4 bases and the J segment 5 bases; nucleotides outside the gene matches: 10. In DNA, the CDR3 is TGTGCCAGCAGTGCCCCAAAGGGGGCGACGACTGAAGCTTTCTTT. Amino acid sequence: CASSAPKGATTEAFF.

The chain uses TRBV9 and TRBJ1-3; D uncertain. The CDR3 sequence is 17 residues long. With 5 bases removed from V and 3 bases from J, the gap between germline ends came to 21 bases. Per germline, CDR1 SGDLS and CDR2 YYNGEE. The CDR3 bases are TGTGCCAGCAGTACCCTAGAGGGTCTAATAGGTGGAAACACCATATATTTT. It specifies CASSTLEGLIGGNTIYF.

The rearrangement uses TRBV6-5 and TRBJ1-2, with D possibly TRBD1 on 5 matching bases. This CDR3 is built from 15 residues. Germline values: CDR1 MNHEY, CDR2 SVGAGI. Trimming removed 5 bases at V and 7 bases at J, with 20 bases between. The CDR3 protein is CASSPVRDSRVGYTF. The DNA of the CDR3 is TGTGCCAGCAGTCCCGTAAGGGACTCCAGGGTTGGCTACACCTTC.

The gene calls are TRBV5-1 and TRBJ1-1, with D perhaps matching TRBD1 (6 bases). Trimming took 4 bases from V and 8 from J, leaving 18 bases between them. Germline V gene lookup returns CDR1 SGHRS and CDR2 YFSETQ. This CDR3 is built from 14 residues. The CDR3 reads CASSIPGAPAEAFF. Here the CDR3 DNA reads TGCGCCAGCAGCATCCCGGGGGCGCCCGCCGAAGCTTTCTTT.

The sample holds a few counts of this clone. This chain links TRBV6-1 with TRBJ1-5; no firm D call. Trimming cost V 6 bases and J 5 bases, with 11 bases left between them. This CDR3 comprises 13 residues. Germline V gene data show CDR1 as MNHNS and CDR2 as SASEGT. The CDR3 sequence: CASSGRIDQPQHF. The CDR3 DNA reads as TGTGCCAGCAGCGGACGGATTGATCAGCCCCAGCATTTT.

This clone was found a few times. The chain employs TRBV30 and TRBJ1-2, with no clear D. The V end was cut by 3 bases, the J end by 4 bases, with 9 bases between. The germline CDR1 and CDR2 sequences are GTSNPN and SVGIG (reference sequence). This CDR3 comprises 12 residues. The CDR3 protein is CAWSQGLYGYTF. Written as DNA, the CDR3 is TGTGCCTGGAGCCAAGGCCTCTATGGCTACACCTTC.

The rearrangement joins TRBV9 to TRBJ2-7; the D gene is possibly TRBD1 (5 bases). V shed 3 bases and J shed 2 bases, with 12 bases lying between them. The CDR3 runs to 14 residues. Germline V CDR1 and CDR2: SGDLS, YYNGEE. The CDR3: CASSATAWTYEQYF. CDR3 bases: TGTGCCAGCAGCGCGACAGCATGGACCTACGAGCAGTACTTC.

CDR3 protein: CASSPLGGGTEAFF. The CDR3 DNA sequence: TGTGCCAGCTCACCACTTGGGGGGGGCACTGAAGCTTTCTTT. The J gene is TRBJ1-1, the V gene TRBV18, with a tentative D call TRBD1 (5 bases). The CDR3 runs to 14 residues. CDR1 is KGHSH, CDR2 LQKENI, per germline. Between the trimmed V and J ends, which lost 1 base and 4 bases, there was a span of 10 bases.

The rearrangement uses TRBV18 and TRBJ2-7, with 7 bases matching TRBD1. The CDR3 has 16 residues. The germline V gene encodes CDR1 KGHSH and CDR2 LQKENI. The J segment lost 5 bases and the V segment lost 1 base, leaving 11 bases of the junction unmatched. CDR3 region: CASSPLSNRGWHEQYF. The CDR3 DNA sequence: TGTGCCAGCTCACCACTCTCGAACAGGGGTTGGCACGAGCAGTACTTC.